Given below is one T cell receptor (beta chain) in context. The method was immunoSEQ multiplex PCR; TCRdb's version includes in-frame clones alone and lacks a portion of them. Here the sample spans roughly 80,000 clones, about 89% being singletons. The sample originates from a study of technical replicates of blood from several donors. This CDR3 has 16 amino acids. The germline V gene has CDR1 SGHTA and CDR2 FQGNSA. The J segment lost 3 bases and the V segment lost 5 bases, leaving 6 bases of the junction unmatched. This chain joins TRBV7-2 and TRBJ2-2, with 10 positions matching TRBD2. Source material: T cells isolated from PBMCs. This sequence was found in a human donor in good health. The CDR3 protein is CASSVSGRWDTGELFF. The CDR3, as DNA: TGTGCCAGCAGCGTTAGCGGGAGGTGGGACACCGGGGAGCTGTTTTTT.